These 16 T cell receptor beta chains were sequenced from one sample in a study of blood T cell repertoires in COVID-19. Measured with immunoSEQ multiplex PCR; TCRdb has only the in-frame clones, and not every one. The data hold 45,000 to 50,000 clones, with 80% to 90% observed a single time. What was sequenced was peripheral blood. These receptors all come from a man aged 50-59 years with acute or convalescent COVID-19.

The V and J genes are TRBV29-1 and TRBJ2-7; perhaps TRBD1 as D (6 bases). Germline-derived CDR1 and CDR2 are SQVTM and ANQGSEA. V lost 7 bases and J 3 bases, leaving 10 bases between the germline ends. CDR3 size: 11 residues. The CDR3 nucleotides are TGCAGCGGCCGGACAGACTACGAGCAGTACTTC. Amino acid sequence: CSGRTDYEQYF.

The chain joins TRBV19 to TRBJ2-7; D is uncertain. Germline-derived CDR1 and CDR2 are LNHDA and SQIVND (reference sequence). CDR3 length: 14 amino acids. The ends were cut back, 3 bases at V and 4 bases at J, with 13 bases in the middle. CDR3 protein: CASSMKPGWYEQYF. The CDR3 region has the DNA TGTGCCAGTAGTATGAAACCAGGATGGTACGAGCAGTACTTC.

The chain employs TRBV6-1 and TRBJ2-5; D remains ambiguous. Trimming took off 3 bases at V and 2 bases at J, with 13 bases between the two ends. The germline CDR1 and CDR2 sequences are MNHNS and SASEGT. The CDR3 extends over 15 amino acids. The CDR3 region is CASSETMTLQETQYF. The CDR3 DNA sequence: TGTGCCAGCAGTGAGACAATGACCCTTCAAGAGACCCAGTACTTC.

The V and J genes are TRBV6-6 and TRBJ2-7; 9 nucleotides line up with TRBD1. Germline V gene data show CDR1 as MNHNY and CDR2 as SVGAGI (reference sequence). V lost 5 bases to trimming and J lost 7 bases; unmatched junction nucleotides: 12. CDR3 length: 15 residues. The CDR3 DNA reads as TGTGCCAGCAGTATTCCGGGACAGGGTTCAAAGGAGCAGTACTTC. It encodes CASSIPGQGSKEQYF.

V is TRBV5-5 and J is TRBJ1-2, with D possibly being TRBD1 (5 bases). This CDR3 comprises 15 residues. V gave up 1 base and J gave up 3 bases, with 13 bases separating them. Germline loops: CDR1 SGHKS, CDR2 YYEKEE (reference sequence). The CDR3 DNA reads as TGTGCCAGCAGCTTGACAGGCAGGGAGGACTATGGCTACACCTTC. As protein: CASSLTGREDYGYTF.

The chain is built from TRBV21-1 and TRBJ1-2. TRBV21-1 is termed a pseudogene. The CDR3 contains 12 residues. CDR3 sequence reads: CASSKGRYGYTF. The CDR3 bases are TGTGCCAGCAGCAAGGGGAGGTATGGCTACACCTTC.

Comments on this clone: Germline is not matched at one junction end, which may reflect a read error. CDR3 region: CASSGGTGGRYRGAVF. CDR3 in DNA: TGTGCCAGCAGCGGAGGGACAGGGGGTCGGTACCGGGGAGCTGTTTTT. The gene calls are TRBV3-1 (or the pseudogene TRBV3-2) and TRBJ2-2; TRBD1 matches 11 bases. Germline CDR1 is LGHDT and CDR2 is YNNKEL (reference sequence). The CDR3 runs to 16 residues.

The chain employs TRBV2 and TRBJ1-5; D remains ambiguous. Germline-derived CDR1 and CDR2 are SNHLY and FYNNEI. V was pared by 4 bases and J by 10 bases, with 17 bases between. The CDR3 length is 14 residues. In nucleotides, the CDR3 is TGTGCCAGCAGTGTAGAACTGCCCGTGGTTCCCCAGCATTTT. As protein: CASSVELPVVPQHF.

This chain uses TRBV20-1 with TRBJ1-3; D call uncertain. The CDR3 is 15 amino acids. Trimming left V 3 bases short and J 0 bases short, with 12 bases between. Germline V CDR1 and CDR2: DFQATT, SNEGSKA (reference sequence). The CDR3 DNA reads TGCAGTGCTAGTTTTGACGGGAGCTCTGGAAACACCATATATTTT. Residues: CSASFDGSSGNTIYF.

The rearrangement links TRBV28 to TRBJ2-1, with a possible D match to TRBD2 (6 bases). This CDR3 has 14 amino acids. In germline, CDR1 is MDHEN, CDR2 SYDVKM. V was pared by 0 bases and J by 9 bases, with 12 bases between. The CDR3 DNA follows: TGTGCCAGCAGTTTATGGGGGCAGGGAGGTGAGCAGTTCTTC. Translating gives CASSLWGQGGEQFF.

The CDR3 region is CASSQLPSLGRNTEAFF. In DNA form, the CDR3 reads TGCGCCAGCAGTCAATTACCCTCTTTGGGGCGGAACACTGAAGCTTTCTTT. The chain joins TRBV23-1 to TRBJ1-1; tentative D call: TRBD1 (5 bases). Being an ORF, TRBV23-1 has a function that is uncertain. This CDR3 is 17 amino acids long. The V end was cut by 1 base, the J end by 1 base, with 16 bases between.

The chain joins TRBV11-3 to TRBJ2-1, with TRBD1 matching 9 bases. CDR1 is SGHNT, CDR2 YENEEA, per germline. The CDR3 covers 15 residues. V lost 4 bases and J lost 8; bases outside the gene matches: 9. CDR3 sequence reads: CASSSRGTGIDEQFF. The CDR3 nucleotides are TGTGCCAGCAGCTCACGGGGGACAGGGATAGATGAGCAGTTCTTC.

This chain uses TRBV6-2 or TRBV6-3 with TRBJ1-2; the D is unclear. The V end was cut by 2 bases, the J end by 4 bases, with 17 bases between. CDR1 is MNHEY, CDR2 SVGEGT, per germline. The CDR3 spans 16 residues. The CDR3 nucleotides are TGTGCCAGCAGTTACGTAGGCTCCGCGGGGATCTATGGCTACACCTTC. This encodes CASSYVGSAGIYGYTF.

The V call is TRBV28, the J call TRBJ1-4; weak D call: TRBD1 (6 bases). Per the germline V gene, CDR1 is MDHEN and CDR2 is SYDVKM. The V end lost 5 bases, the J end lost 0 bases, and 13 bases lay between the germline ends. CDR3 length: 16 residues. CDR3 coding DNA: TGTGCCAGCAGTCCACGGCGGACAGCAACTAATGAAAAACTGTTTTTT. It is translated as CASSPRRTATNEKLFF. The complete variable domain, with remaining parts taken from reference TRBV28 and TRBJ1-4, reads DVKVTQSSRYLVKRTGEKVFLECVQDMDHENMFWYRQDPGLGLRLIYFSYDVKMKEKGDIPEGYSVSREKKERFSLILESASTNQTSMYLCASSPRRTATNEKLFFGSGTQLSVL.

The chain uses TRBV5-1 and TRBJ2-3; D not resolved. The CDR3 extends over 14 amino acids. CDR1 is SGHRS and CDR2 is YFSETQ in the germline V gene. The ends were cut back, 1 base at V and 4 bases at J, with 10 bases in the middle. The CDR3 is CASSLILGADTQYF. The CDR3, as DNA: TGCGCCAGCAGCTTGATTCTAGGAGCAGATACGCAGTATTTT.

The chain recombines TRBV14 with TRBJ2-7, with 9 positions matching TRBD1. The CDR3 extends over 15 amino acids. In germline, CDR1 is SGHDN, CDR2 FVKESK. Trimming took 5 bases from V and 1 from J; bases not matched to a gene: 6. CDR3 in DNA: TGTGCCAGCAGCTTTTCGACAGGGGGTTCCTACGAGCAGTACTTC. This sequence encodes CASSFSTGGSYEQYF.